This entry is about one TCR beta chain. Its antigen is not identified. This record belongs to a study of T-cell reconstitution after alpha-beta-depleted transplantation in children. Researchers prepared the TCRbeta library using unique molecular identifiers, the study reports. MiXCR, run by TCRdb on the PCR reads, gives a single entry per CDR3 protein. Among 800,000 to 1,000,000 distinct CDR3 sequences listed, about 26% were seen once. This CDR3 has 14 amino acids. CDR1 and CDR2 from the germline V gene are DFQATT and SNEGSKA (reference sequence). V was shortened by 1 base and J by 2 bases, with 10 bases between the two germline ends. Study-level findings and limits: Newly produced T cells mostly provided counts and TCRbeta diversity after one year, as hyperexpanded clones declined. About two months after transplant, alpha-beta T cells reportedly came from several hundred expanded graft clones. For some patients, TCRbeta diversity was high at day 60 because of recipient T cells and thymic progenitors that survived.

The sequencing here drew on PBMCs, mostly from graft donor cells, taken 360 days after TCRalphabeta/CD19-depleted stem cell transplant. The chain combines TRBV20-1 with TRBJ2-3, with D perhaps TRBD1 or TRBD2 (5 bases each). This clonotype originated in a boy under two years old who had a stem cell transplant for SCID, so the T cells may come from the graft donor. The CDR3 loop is CSARAGTHTDTQYF. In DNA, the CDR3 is TGCAGTGCTAGAGCAGGGACCCACACAGATACGCAGTATTTT.